The 21 T cell receptor beta chains listed next were all sequenced from one sample in a study of blood T cell repertoires in COVID-19. Some clones are missing from TCRdb's copy, which holds only in-frame ones; the method was immunoSEQ multiplex PCR. The data hold about 160,000 clones, with approximately 87% observed a single time. Source material: peripheral blood. These receptors all come from a man older than 75 with acute or convalescent COVID-19.

V and J are TRBV30 and TRBJ2-5; D uncertain. The CDR3 totals 11 residues. The germline V gene encodes CDR1 GTSNPN and CDR2 SVGIG (reference sequence). Trimming cost V 4 bases and J 5 bases, with 8 bases left between them. The CDR3 loop is CAWKLSETQYF. CDR3 DNA: TGTGCCTGGAAGCTTTCGGAGACCCAGTACTTC.

This chain connects TRBV5-4 to TRBJ2-7, with D maybe TRBD2 (5 bases). The CDR3 is made up of 13 amino acids. Germline V lookup: CDR1 SGHNT, CDR2 YYREEE (reference sequence). The V and J ends lost 0 bases and 3 bases respectively, with 7 bases between them. DNA for the CDR3: TGTGCCAGCAGCTTGGCCGGGGTCTACGAGCAGTACTTC. This codes for CASSLAGVYEQYF.

The chain combines TRBV2 with TRBJ1-5; D is possibly TRBD1 (5 bases). Trimming pared 3 bases from V and 9 bases from J, leaving 18 bases between. Germline lookup yields CDR1 SNHLY and CDR2 FYNNEI. CDR3 size: 15 residues. The CDR3 spells CASSDLPPRGSPQHF. The CDR3 DNA reads as TGTGCCAGCAGTGATCTGCCCCCGCGGGGGTCGCCCCAGCATTTT.

The chain couples TRBV7-2 to TRBJ2-5, with TRBD1 identical over 7 bases. The germline V gene encodes CDR1 SGHTA and CDR2 FQGNSA. The CDR3 covers 14 residues. V lost 1 base and J lost 3; bases outside the gene matches: 2. CDR3 region: CASSLEGQKETQYF. The CDR3 DNA reads TGTGCCAGCAGCTTAGAGGGACAGAAAGAGACCCAGTACTTC.

The V gene is TRBV15, the J gene TRBJ2-7; 7 bases align to TRBD2. This CDR3 region has 14 residues. V gave up 3 bases and J gave up 0 bases; unmatched junction bases: 2. CDR1 and CDR2 (germline): LNHNV, YYDKDF (reference sequence). For the CDR3, the DNA is TGTGCCACCAGCAGGCCGGGGGGCTCCTACGAGCAGTACTTC. This gives the protein CATSRPGGSYEQYF.

This chain links TRBV21-1 with TRBJ1-3; TRBD1, the table's D call, lacks a check against the DNA. TRBV21-1 is given as a pseudogene. CDR3 length: 14 residues. CDR3 DNA sequence: TGTGCCAGCAGGGGACAGGGGGCTTGGGACACCATATATTTT. This gives the protein CASRGQGAWDTIYF.

V usage is TRBV2 and J usage is TRBJ1-3; maybe TRBD1 (5 bases). With 5 bases removed from V and 6 bases from J, the gap between germline ends came to 17 bases. This CDR3 spans 15 amino acids. Germline CDR1 and CDR2: SNHLY and FYNNEI. The CDR3 bases are TGTGCCAGCAGTAATAATAGGGGCGACTTAAACACCATATATTTT. This sequence encodes CASSNNRGDLNTIYF.

The CDR3 coding sequence is TGTGCCAGCAGTTTATCGAGGTGGGAGAAGCGTCCAGATACGCAGTATTTT. Amino acid sequence: CASSLSRWEKRPDTQYF. The J gene is TRBJ2-3, the V gene TRBV27, with D perhaps matching TRBD2 (5 bases). CDR3 length: 17 residues. V was shortened by 0 bases and J by 4 bases, with 17 bases between the two germline ends. Germline loops: CDR1 MNHEY, CDR2 SMNVEV (reference sequence).

This clone turned up a few times. Other DNA variants within this sample encode the same CDR3. This chain uses TRBV5-1 with TRBJ2-2; tentative D call: TRBD2 (6 bases). Germline V gene data show CDR1 as SGHRS and CDR2 as YFSETQ. The CDR3 has 13 amino acids. Trimming removed 3 bases from V and 6 bases from J, with 9 bases in between. CDR3 coding DNA: TGCGCCAGCAGCTCGGGAGTGCCCGGGGAGCTGTTTTTT. This sequence encodes CASSSGVPGELFF. The complete variable domain, with remaining parts taken from reference TRBV5-1 and TRBJ2-2, reads KAGVTQTPRYLIKTRGQQVTLSCSPISGHRSVSWYQQTPGQGLQFLFEYFSETQRNKGNFPGRFSGRQFSNSRSEMNVSTLELGDSALYLCASSSGVPGELFFGEGSRLTVL.

The V call is TRBV6-6, the J call TRBJ2-3; maybe TRBD2 (6 bases). The germline V gene encodes CDR1 MNHNY and CDR2 SVGAGI (reference sequence). The CDR3 has 13 amino acids. V lost 8 bases and J 0 bases, leaving 9 bases between the germline ends. The CDR3 protein is CASFGGSTDTQYF. The CDR3 region has the DNA TGTGCCAGCTTTGGGGGGAGCACAGATACGCAGTATTTT.

This chain links TRBV6-5 with TRBJ2-1; 7 bases map to TRBD1. V lost 5 bases and J lost 8; bases outside the gene matches: 6. This CDR3 has 13 amino acids. Germline V gene data show CDR1 as MNHEY and CDR2 as SVGAGI. The DNA of the CDR3 is TGTGCCAGCAGTCGGAACAGGGGTCATGAGCAGTTCTTC. It is translated as CASSRNRGHEQFF.

On this clone: The sample contains more than one DNA sequence encoding this CDR3. This CDR3 reads CASSLGQGNTEAFF. In nucleotides, the CDR3 is TGTGCCAGCAGCTTAGGACAGGGGAACACTGAAGCTTTCTTT. The chain links TRBV11-2 to TRBJ1-1; the match to TRBD1 covers 7 bases. Germline V CDR1 and CDR2: SGHAT, FQNNGV. The CDR3 spans 14 residues. V shed 1 base, J shed 1 base, and the junction held 0 bases outside the gene matches.

CDR3 bases: TGTGCCAGCAGCTGGAAGACAGGCTCCTACGAGCAGTACTTC. Residues: CASSWKTGSYEQYF. This chain joins TRBV5-4 and TRBJ2-7; TRBD1 is a possible D gene (6 bases). Trimming left V 3 bases short and J 0 bases short, with 10 bases between. The length of the CDR3 is 14 residues. Per the germline V gene, CDR1 is SGHNT and CDR2 is YYREEE (reference sequence).

V and J are TRBV9 and TRBJ1-4; no reliable D call. Trimming took off 2 bases at V and 0 bases at J, with 14 bases between the two ends. The CDR3 is 17 amino acids. Germline values: CDR1 SGDLS, CDR2 YYNGEE. The CDR3 region is CASSVRGQSATNEKLFF. CDR3 nucleotide sequence: TGTGCCAGCAGCGTCCGTGGGCAGTCCGCAACTAATGAAAAACTGTTTTTT.

The chain carries TRBV3-1 (or the pseudogene TRBV3-2) and TRBJ1-2, with D possibly being TRBD1 (6 bases). V was cut by 4 bases and J by 11 bases, with 17 bases left in between. Germline-derived CDR1 and CDR2 are LGHDT and YNNKEL (reference sequence). CDR3 length equals 13 residues. CDR3 nucleotide sequence: TGTGCCAGCAGCCCTCGGGCAGGGGCGGATTACACCTTC. Amino acids: CASSPRAGADYTF.

The V call is TRBV18, the J call TRBJ2-1; 9 bases agree with TRBD1. After removal of 2 bases from V and 6 bases from J, the junction contained 5 bases not matched to a gene. Germline lookup yields CDR1 KGHSH and CDR2 LQKENI. The CDR3 totals 15 residues. The CDR3 here is CASSPGTGLGNEQFF. The CDR3, as DNA: TGTGCCAGCTCACCAGGGACAGGGCTCGGCAATGAGCAGTTCTTC.

J is TRBJ2-1 and V is TRBV5-1; TRBD2 matches at 14 bases. CDR3 size: 17 residues. Germline V lookup: CDR1 SGHRS, CDR2 YFSETQ. V gave up 4 bases and J gave up 5 bases; unmatched junction bases: 8. For the CDR3, the DNA is TGCGCCAGCAGCGTGACTAGCGGGAGGGCCAATCACAATGAGCAGTTCTTC. It specifies CASSVTSGRANHNEQFF.

This clone was observed a single time. In nucleotides, the CDR3 is TGTGCCAGCAGGCCCGGTGGGGCACTCACAGATACGCAGTATTTT. It codes for CASRPGGALTDTQYF. This chain connects TRBV5-5 to TRBJ2-3, with D possibly TRBD1 on 5 matching bases. Trimming removed 5 bases at V and 2 bases at J, with 15 bases between. The germline V gene has CDR1 SGHKS and CDR2 YYEKEE (reference sequence). This CDR3 region has 15 residues.

Only one count was recorded for this clone. J is TRBJ2-1 and V is TRBV4-1; 11 positions match TRBD2. CDR3 size: 16 residues. The J segment lost 4 bases and the V segment lost 2 bases, leaving 4 bases of the junction unmatched. CDR1 and CDR2 (germline): MGHRA, YSYEKL. The CDR3 here is CASSQQTSGVYNEQFF. The CDR3 DNA follows: TGCGCCAGCAGCCAACAGACTAGCGGGGTATACAATGAGCAGTTCTTC.

This chain connects TRBV5-6 to TRBJ2-5; 7 bases align to TRBD2. V shed 8 bases and J 1 base; nucleotides not matched to a gene: 14. Germline values: CDR1 SGHDT, CDR2 YYEEEE. This CDR3 is built from 16 residues. CDR3 DNA sequence: TGTGCCAGTCTCCTACGGGGCGGGAGACCCCAAGAGACCCAGTACTTC. Encoded protein: CASLLRGGRPQETQYF.

Concerning this clone itself: Other DNA sequences in the sample encode the same CDR3. V and J are TRBV6-5 and TRBJ1-1; D is undetermined. CDR1 MNHEY and CDR2 SVGAGI come from the germline V gene. V was clipped by 6 bases and J by 5 bases, with 7 bases between them. This CDR3 is 11 amino acids long. The CDR3 sequence is CASRTGTEAFF. CDR3 in DNA: TGTGCCAGCAGGACCGGGACTGAAGCTTTCTTT.